The rows below give T cell receptor beta chains drawn from one sample of a study of response to subunit inactivated influenza vaccine. TCRdb independently ran MiXCR on the RT-PCR reads; one entry per CDR3 protein. Of over 150,000 distinct CDR3 sequences in the sample, roughly 8.7% were seen once. Specimen: non-naive T cells sorted from PBMCs, collected on the day of vaccination. Receptor source: a man aged 50-59 years who received an inactivated influenza vaccine. CDR3s include the opening cysteine and the closing phenylalanine or tryptophan. Fields, in order: clone size, V gene, D gene, J gene, CDR3 DNA, CDR3 protein. A D gene is named only where the DNA matches it firmly. Clone size is given for some rows only: seen once, a few or many times, or a class if the clone is expanded.

-	TRBV20-1	-	TRBJ2-1	TGCAGTGCTAGAGCTGTGGGAGCGCAGTTCTTC	CSARAVGAQFF
-	TRBV20-1	TRBD2	TRBJ2-2	TGCAGTGCTAGAGACCCCAATGGGGGGGGCACCGGGGAGCTGTTTTTT	CSARDPNGGGTGELFF
few	TRBV28	TRBD2	TRBJ2-1	TGTGCCAGCAGTAACACGGGACTAGCGGGGGTTAGGTCGTGGAGGAATGAGCAGTTCTTC	CASSNTGLAGVRSWRNEQFF
-	TRBV7-9	TRBD2	TRBJ2-7	TGTGCCAGCAGCCCGAGGACTAGCGGGGGCTGGGAGCAGTACTTC	CASSPRTSGGWEQYF
many	TRBV20-1	-	TRBJ1-4	TGCAGTGCTAGAGGGGACTTGGGTGAAAAACTGTTTTTT	CSARGDLGEKLFF
-	TRBV7-2	-	TRBJ2-1	TGTGCCAGCAGCTTTAGGACCAGGAATGAGCAGTTCTTC	CASSFRTRNEQFF
many	TRBV7-9	-	TRBJ1-5	TGTGCCAGCAGCTTAGGGGTTACCGGCAATCAGCCCCAGCATTTT	CASSLGVTGNQPQHF
few	TRBV20-1	TRBD2	TRBJ2-3	TGCAGTGCTGGCCCGGGACTAGCGGGGACACGGGATACGCAGTATTTT	CSAGPGLAGTRDTQYF
many	TRBV15	-	TRBJ1-5	TGTGCCACCAGCAGAGCGAATTTTGGGGCAAATCAGCCCCAGCATTTT	CATSRANFGANQPQHF
few	TRBV6-2/TRBV6-3	-	TRBJ2-2	TGTGCCAGCAGTTACTATACAGGGAGGACCGGGGAGCTGTTTTTT	CASSYYTGRTGELFF
-	TRBV4-3	TRBD2	TRBJ2-3	TGCGCCAGCAGCCAAGATCAGACTAGCGGGAGGGATGCTAGCACAGATACGCAGTATTTT	CASSQDQTSGRDASTDTQYF
-	TRBV9	-	TRBJ2-3	TGTGCCAGCAGCGTAGTGGACACAGATACGCAGTATTTT	CASSVVDTDTQYF
-	TRBV10-3	-	TRBJ2-1	TGTGCCATCAGTGAGTCGGGCGGTTACAATGAGCAGTTCTTC	CAISESGGYNEQFF
-	TRBV11-2	-	TRBJ2-1	TGTGCCAGCAGCTTAGAACATGAGCAGTTCTTC	CASSLEHEQFF
-	TRBV11-2	TRBD2	TRBJ2-7	TGTGCCAGCAGCGCAAACATCGGGACTAGCGGTGGCGAGCAGTACTTC	CASSANIGTSGGEQYF
few	TRBV10-3	-	TRBJ2-5	TGTGCCATCAGTGACAACAGTAGAAGACAAGAGACCCAGTACTTC	CAISDNSRRQETQYF
few	TRBV4-1	TRBD2	TRBJ2-7	TGCGCCAGCAGCCAGGTAGGGGCGGGGGGGCGAGACGAGCAGTACTTC	CASSQVGAGGRDEQYF
few	TRBV6-2/TRBV6-3	-	TRBJ2-1	TGTGCCAGCAGACACGGGGACGGCCCGGGGTTGCTCTTC	CASRHGDGPGLLF
few	TRBV20-1	TRBD1	TRBJ2-7	TGCAGTGCTCCCCCGGGGGGGACAGGGGTACAAGAGCAGTACTTC	CSAPPGGTGVQEQYF